The T cell receptor (beta chain) described here comes from a study of early T cells in non-severe SARS-CoV-2 infection. About the study: Sequencing targeted bulk RNA from unsorted whole blood, leaving chains unpaired. Study results and caveats: Anti-spike CD8 responses were favored by VDJdb matching, which missed private and CD4 specificities.

Comment on this clonotype: Its antigen is currently unknown.

The TCR library protocol attached unique molecular identifiers to the individual cDNA molecules. Using its own MiXCR run on the 5' RACE reads, TCRdb lists one record per CDR3 protein. This table holds approximately 68,000 distinct CDR3 sequences, around 10% found once. Germline V gene lookup returns CDR1 SGHNT and CDR2 YYREEE (reference sequence). This CDR3 region has 16 residues. The germline V and J ends were trimmed by 3 bases and 3 bases, with 16 bases remaining between them. This TCR came from an adult who was a healthcare worker with PCR-confirmed SARS-CoV-2 infection or an uninfected control (not recorded which). The chain combines TRBV5-4 with TRBJ1-5; D is undetermined. The material sequenced was whole blood, taken at baseline. The CDR3 loop reads CASSSGPPGANQPQHF. Here the CDR3 DNA reads TGTGCCAGCAGCTCTGGACCCCCCGGAGCCAATCAGCCCCAGCATTTT. Using reference TRBV5-4 and TRBJ1-5 for the parts outside the CDR3, the full variable domain is ETGVTQSPTHLIKTRGQQVTLRCSSQSGHNTVSWYQQALGQGPQFIFQYYREEENGRGNFPPRFSGLQFPNYSSELNVNALELDDSALYLCASSSGPPGANQPQHFGDGTRLSIL.